This T cell receptor (beta chain) derives from a study of shared clonotypes between healthy human individuals (dated by TCRdb to 2018 to 2021). For context, the study as a whole: Three men and a couple of women, aged 18 to 49 years, made up the cohort. For each donor, CD4 naive and CD4 memory were each run on three plates, CD8 naive on two plates, and CD8 memory on one plate. Blood TCR repertoires of a handful of healthy adults were deeply sequenced to estimate repertoire size and the extent of clonotype sharing between individuals. To increase sequencing depth and limit assay-specific biases, different laboratories used diverse techniques to prepare libraries and sequence TCR repertoires. Each donor's leukapheresis produced roughly between roughly 0.85 and 10 billion PBMCs. General findings and caveats noted by the study authors: Naive subsets generally had larger estimated clonotype richness than memory subsets. Approximately 5% of naive CD4, 3.5% of naive CD8, about 2.1% of memory CD4, and about 0.4% of memory CD8 clonotypes were shared across several donors. Pairwise subsampling led to the expectation that sequencing depth would affect the degree of clonotype sharing among donors. Sampling was limited to blood, and TCR repertoires in tissue likely differ from TCR repertoires in blood. Compared with non-shared clonotypes, clonotypes shared by all four sorted-subset donors had higher generation probabilities. Even with the large sequencing depth, rarefaction of the sorted-subset datasets indicated that sequencing was incomplete. Because the study included only a small number of donors, the genetic and exposure-history diversity represented was limited.

Based on the germline V gene (reference sequence), the CDR1 and CDR2 sequences are MNHEY and SMNVEV. V is clipped by 6 bases and J by 2 bases, and the sequence between their germline boundaries is 14 bases long. From the cysteine up to the phenylalanine, the CDR3 has a length of 14 residues. This entry keeps only the CDR3 DNA: 42 bases, framed from base 1. The donors were healthy, HIV-negative adults who had no recently reported acute infections or vaccinations. Every donor was a Caucasian adult residing in Nashville, Tennessee, USA. CD4+ T cells were enriched by magnetic negative selection; naive cells were then positively selected on CD45RA, and the negative fraction formed the memory subset. Blood was collected by leukapheresis, and PBMCs were isolated by Ficoll-Histopaque density gradient centrifugation and then cryopreserved in liquid nitrogen vapor phase. Analytical flow cytometry was used to check the purity and quantity of each magnetically sorted T cell population. From each sorted fraction, genomic DNA was isolated and quantified by UV absorbance on a Nanodrop 2000c.

With respect to this clone: Its antigen target is currently unknown. Base-call qualities are not available, and no considerably larger clone is one nucleotide away.

Using the deep immunoSEQ assay, TCR CDR3 regions were amplified from genomic DNA by multiplex PCR. Extracted genomic DNA from each cell subset was distributed evenly across all wells of several immunoSEQ 96-well plates, and each plate was treated as a replicate. For sorted subsets, 200 to 250 ng of genomic DNA, equivalent to 30,000 or so T cell genomes, went into each replicate PCR. Purified libraries were quantified with a Qubit 3.0 fluorometer, sized on a Bioanalyzer 2100, and re-quantified with the KAPA Library Quantification kit. Every immunoSEQ 96-well plate was sequenced on a dedicated single-read 150-cycle Illumina NextSeq 550 flow cell. Per the source publication's procedure: Because the immunoSEQ output held only junctional sequences and lacked quality scores, the filtering could not match the filtering applied to full-length reads. To assign V/J genes and CDR3, sequences were annotated using PyIR, a Python wrapper for IgBLAST v1.9, with IMGT germline references. Reads with weak V/J assignments (E-value above 1e-6), missing CDR3, stop codons, out-of-frame junctions, or ambiguous translated residues were removed. V3J clonotypes were defined by identical inferred V gene, J gene, and CDR3 amino acid sequence. To compute the percentage overlap between repertoires, the number of shared unique clonotypes was divided by the size of the smaller repertoire. RTK rarefaction, the Chao1 estimator, and Recon v2.1 estimates of unobserved clonotypes were used to assess repertoire richness. Generation probabilities were computed with OLGA for all TCRbeta clonotypes obtained by the gDNA method from four donors. TCRdb retrieved this table from immuneACCESS and kept in-frame rearrangements only. Not all clones are present; in checked studies, unresolved V genes account for under half, and no reason is known for the remainder. Clone size and V and J calls were adopted from that table, with D and trimming inferred from the DNA. This sample is represented by 150,000 to 200,000 clones; 90% to 95% of them were singletons. The top ten clonotypes cover 0.067% of the sample.

This clonotype originated in a woman aged 25 to 39 in good health. Specimen: naive CD4+ T cells sorted from blood. In light of the paper, this sample's cell subset or site label describes: CD45RA+ positively selected. The chain joins TRBV27 to TRBJ2-7; the D gene is possibly TRBD2, with 6 bases matching. For the CDR3, the sequence is CASRPTRGPYEQYF. The bases are TGTGCCAGCAGACCGACTAGGGGACCCTACGAGCAGTACTTC.